Included here is one T cell receptor beta chain sequence, with context. The antigen it binds to is not known. Qualities for individual bases were not recorded, and no much larger clone is one base off. These data are taken from a study of blood T cell repertoires in COVID-19 (dated by TCRdb to the early 2020s). In the study overall: Collaborator samples came from the United States, Italy and Spain and covered acute and convalescent phases of COVID-19. The prospective study material was composed of cDNA or gDNA derived from T cells, B-cell-depleted T cells, or PBMCs. The repertoires were released in a freely available public database meant as a resource for research on the immune response to SARS-CoV-2. Sample metadata almost always included a de-identified subject ID, COVID-19 status, age in years and sex. Subjects who had been exposed to COVID-19, were actively infected with it, or had recovered from it provided the deeply sampled blood TCRbeta repertoires that made up the dataset. The samples were drawn from the first 160 participants of the ongoing ImmuneRACE study and from more than 1,000 subjects provided by 6 global collaborators. Where available, HLA class I and class II types were obtained from metadata supplied by the sample provider rather than from assay-based typing. Study-wide conclusions, independent of this receptor: How much clinical and demographic metadata was included differed by source and by participant, and the metadata was provided uncurated.

In the prospective study, participants were about 18 to 90 years old, resided in 24 geographic areas of the United States, and were enrolled through a virtual design. In the prospective study, cohorts were assigned on the basis of participant-reported clinical history obtained from a screening survey and a study questionnaire. Exposed participants were defined as having been in contact with someone with a PCR-confirmed or clinician-diagnosed COVID-19 case within 2 weeks of study entry. In the prospective study, whole blood, serum and a nasopharyngeal or oropharyngeal swab were collected from each participant by mobile phlebotomists. Over a roughly 2-month period, participants in the prospective study had the option of providing additional blood draws and questionnaires. Prospective study blood samples were shipped either frozen or at room temperature before DNA extraction. TCRbeta CDR3 regions were amplified from genomic DNA using the immunoSEQ Assay, a bias-controlled multiplex PCR. In the paper's pipeline: The number of nucleated cells in each sample was estimated by amplification of reference gene primers within the assay. To quantify the absolute abundance of each unique TCRbeta CDR3 rearrangement, sequence reads were collapsed and filtered. For each sample, productive Simpson clonality was calculated as the square root of Simpson's diversity index over productive rearrangements. Held by TCRdb, this immuneACCESS table contains in-frame sequences only and omits some clones. Under half of the omission traces to an unresolved V gene where checked; the cause of the rest is unknown. The V and J calls and clone size were taken over from that table, and D and trimming were inferred from the DNA. The sample data list hundreds of thousands of clones, and about four fifths of these were observed just once. The biggest ten clones account for approximately 4.8% of the sample.

The CDR3 goes from the cysteine to the phenylalanine over 14 residues. Of the read, only the CDR3 DNA is kept; its 42 bases are in frame from base 1. V drops 5 bases and J drops 2 bases, leaving 12 bases in between. Per the germline V gene, SGHVS is the CDR1 and FQNEAQ is the CDR2. This clonotype was sampled from a woman aged 50 to 65 who had been exposed to COVID-19. The sequencing input was PBMCs or T cells enriched from blood (not recorded which). The chain uses TRBV7-8 and TRBJ1-2; possibly the D gene is TRBD1, per 6 matching bases. The sequence in DNA is TGTGCCAGCAGCCCTACGGGACAAAACTATGGCTACACCTTC. It specifies CASSPTGQNYGYTF.